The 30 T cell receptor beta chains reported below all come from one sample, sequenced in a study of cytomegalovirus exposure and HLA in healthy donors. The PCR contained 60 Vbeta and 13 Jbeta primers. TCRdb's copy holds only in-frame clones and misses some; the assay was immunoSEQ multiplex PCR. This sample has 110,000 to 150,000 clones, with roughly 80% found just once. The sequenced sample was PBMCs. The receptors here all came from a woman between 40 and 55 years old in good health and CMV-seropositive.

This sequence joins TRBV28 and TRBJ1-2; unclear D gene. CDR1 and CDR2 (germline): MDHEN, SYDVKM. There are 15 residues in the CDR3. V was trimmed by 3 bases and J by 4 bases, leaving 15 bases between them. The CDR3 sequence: CASSFGVDSPYGYTF. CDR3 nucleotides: TGTGCCAGCAGTTTCGGGGTGGACTCCCCCTATGGCTACACCTTC.

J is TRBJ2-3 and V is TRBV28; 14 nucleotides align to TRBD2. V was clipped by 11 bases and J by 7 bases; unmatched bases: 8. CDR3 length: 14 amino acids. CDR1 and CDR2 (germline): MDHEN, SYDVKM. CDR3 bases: TGTGCCGTCACCCGGACTAGCGGGAGGAATACGCAGTATTTT. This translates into CAVTRTSGRNTQYF.

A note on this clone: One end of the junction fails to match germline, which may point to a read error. The CDR3 loop is CASSMGQGAKNIQYF. CDR3 sequence (DNA): TGTGCCAGCAGTATGGGACAGGGGGCCAAGAACATTCAGTACTTC. The chain is built from TRBV2 and TRBJ2-4, with 12 bases identical to TRBD1. The CDR3 extends over 15 amino acids. Germline CDR1 is SNHLY and CDR2 is FYNNEI.

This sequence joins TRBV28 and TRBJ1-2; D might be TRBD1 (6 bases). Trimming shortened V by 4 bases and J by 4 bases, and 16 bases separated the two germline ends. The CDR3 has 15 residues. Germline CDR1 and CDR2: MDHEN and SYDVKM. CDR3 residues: CASSSHAATGYGYTF. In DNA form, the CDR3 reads TGTGCCAGCAGTTCACATGCGGCGACAGGCTATGGCTACACCTTC.

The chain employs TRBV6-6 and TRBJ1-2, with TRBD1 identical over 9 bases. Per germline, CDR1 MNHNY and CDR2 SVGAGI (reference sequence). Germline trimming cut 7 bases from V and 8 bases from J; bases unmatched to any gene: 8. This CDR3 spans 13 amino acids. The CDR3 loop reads CASNLGQGQGYTF. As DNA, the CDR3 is TGTGCCAGCAACTTGGGACAGGGACAAGGCTACACCTTC.

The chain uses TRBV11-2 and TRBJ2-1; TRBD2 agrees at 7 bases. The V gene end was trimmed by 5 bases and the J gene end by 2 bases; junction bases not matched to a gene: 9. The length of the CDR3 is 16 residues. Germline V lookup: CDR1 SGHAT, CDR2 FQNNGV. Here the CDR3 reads CASSGEPGLPYNEQFF. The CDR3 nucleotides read TGTGCCAGCAGCGGAGAACCGGGACTACCCTACAATGAGCAGTTCTTC.

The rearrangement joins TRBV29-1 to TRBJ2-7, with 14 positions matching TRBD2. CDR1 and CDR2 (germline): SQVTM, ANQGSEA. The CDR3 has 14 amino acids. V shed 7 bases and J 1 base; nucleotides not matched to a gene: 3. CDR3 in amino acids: CSGGTSGRSYEQYF. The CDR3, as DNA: TGCAGCGGAGGGACTAGCGGGAGATCCTACGAGCAGTACTTC.

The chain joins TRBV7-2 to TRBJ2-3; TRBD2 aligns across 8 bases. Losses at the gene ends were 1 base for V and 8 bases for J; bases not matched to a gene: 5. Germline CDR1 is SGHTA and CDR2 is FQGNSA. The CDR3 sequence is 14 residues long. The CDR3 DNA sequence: TGTGCCAGCAGCTTAGACCCAGCGGGGGTTACGCAGTATTTT. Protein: CASSLDPAGVTQYF.

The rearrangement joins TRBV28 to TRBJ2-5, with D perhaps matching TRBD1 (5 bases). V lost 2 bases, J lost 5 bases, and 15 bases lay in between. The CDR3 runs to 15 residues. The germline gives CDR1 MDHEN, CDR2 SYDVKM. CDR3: CASSLQGSSSETQYF. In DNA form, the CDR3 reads TGTGCCAGCAGTTTACAGGGAAGTTCTTCGGAGACCCAGTACTTC.

The CDR3 region is CASSLVPSGTDTQYF. CDR3 nucleotide sequence: TGCGCCAGCAGCTTGGTGCCTAGCGGCACAGATACGCAGTATTTT. The chain carries TRBV5-1 and TRBJ2-3, with D tentatively TRBD2 (6 bases). The germline V gene has CDR1 SGHRS and CDR2 YFSETQ. CDR3 length equals 15 residues. Deletions cut 0 bases from V and 1 base from J, with 9 bases between.

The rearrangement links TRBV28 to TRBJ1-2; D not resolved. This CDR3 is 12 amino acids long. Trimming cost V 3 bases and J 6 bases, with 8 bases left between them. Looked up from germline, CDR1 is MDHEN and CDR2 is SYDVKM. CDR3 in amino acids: CASSLLRDGYTF. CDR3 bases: TGTGCCAGCAGTTTGCTGAGGGATGGCTACACCTTC.

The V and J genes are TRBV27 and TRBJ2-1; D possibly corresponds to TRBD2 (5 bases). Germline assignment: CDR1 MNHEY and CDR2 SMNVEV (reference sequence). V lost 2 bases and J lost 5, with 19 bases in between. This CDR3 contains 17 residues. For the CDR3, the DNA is TGTGCCAGCAGTTTAAATTCCGGACTCCTGTTAAACAATGAGCAGTTCTTC. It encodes CASSLNSGLLLNNEQFF.

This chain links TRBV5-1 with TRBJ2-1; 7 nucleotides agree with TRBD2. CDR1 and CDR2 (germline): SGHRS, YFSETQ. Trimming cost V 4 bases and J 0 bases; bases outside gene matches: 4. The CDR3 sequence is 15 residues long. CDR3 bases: TGCGCCAGCAGCCTCAGCGGGACCTCCTACAATGAGCAGTTCTTC. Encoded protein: CASSLSGTSYNEQFF. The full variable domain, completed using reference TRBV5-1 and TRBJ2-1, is KAGVTQTPRYLIKTRGQQVTLSCSPISGHRSVSWYQQTPGQGLQFLFEYFSETQRNKGNFPGRFSGRQFSNSRSEMNVSTLELGDSALYLCASSLSGTSYNEQFFGPGTRLTVL.

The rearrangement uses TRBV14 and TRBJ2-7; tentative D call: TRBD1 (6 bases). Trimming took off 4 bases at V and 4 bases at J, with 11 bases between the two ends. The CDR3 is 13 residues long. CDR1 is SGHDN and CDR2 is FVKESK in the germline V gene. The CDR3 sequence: CASSLIGQYEQYF. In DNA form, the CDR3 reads TGTGCCAGCAGCCTCATAGGACAGTACGAGCAGTACTTC.

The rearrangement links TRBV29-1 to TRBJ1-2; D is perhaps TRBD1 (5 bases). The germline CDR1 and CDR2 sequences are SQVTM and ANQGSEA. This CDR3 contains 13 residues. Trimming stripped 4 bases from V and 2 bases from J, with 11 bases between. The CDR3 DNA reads TGCAGCGTTGGGAGGGGCCGGAACTATGGCTACACCTTC. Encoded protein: CSVGRGRNYGYTF.

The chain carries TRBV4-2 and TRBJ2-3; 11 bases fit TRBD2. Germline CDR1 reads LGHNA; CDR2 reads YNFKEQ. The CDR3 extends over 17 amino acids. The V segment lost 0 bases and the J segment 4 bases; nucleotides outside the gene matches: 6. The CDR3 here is CASSQEPFSGRADTQYF. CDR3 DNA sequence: TGTGCCAGCAGCCAAGAGCCCTTTAGCGGGAGGGCAGATACGCAGTATTTT.

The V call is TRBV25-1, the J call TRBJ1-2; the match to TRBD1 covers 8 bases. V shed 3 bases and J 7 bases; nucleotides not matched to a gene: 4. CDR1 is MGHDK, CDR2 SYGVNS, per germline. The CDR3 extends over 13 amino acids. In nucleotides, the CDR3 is TGTGCCAGCAGTGAGACAGGGGAGAGTGGCTACACCTTC. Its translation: CASSETGESGYTF.

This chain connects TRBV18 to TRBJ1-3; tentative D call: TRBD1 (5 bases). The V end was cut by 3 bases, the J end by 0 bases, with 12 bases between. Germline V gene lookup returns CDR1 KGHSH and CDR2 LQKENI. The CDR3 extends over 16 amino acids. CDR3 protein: CASSPTAPFSGNTIYF. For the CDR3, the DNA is TGTGCCAGCTCACCGACAGCTCCGTTCTCTGGAAACACCATATATTTT.

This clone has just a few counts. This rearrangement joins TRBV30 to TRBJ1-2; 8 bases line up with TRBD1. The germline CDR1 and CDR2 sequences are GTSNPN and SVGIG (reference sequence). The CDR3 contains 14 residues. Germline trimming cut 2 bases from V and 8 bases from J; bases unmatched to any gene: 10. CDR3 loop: CAWSRGQDRQGYTF. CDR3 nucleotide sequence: TGTGCCTGGAGTAGGGGACAGGACCGTCAGGGCTACACCTTC.

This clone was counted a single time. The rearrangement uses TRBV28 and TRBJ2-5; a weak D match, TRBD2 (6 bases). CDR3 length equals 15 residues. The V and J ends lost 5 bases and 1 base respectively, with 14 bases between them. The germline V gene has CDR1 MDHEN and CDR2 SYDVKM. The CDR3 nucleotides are TGTGCCAGCAGTCCATCCGGGGGAACCCAAGAGACCCAGTACTTC. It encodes CASSPSGGTQETQYF.

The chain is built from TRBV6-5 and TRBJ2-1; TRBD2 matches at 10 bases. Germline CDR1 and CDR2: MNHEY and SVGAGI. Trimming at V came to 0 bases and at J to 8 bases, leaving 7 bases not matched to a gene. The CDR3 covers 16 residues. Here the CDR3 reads CASSYSPGSGGDEQFF. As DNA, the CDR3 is TGTGCCAGCAGTTACTCGCCGGGGAGCGGGGGGGATGAGCAGTTCTTC.

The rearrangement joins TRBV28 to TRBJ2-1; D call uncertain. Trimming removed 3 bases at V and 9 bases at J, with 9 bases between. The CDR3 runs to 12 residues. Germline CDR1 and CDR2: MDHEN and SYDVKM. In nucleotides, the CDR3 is TGTGCCAGCAGTTTCGGGTTGGGTGAGCAGTTCTTC. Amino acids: CASSFGLGEQFF. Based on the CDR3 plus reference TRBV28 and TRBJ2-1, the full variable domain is DVKVTQSSRYLVKRTGEKVFLECVQDMDHENMFWYRQDPGLGLRLIYFSYDVKMKEKGDIPEGYSVSREKKERFSLILESASTNQTSMYLCASSFGLGEQFFGPGTRLTVL.

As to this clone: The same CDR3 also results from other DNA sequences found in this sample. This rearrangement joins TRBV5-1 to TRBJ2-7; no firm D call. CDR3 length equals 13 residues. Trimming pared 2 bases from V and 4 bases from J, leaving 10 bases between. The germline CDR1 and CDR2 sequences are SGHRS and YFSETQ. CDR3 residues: CASSLDTPYEQYF. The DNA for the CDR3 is TGCGCCAGCAGCTTAGACACTCCGTACGAGCAGTACTTC.

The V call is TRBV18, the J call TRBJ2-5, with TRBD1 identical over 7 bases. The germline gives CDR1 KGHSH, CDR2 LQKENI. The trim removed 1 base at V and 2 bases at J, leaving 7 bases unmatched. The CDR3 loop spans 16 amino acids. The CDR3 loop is CASSPRLGDSQETQYF. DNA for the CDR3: TGTGCCAGCTCACCACGATTGGGGGACAGTCAAGAGACCCAGTACTTC.

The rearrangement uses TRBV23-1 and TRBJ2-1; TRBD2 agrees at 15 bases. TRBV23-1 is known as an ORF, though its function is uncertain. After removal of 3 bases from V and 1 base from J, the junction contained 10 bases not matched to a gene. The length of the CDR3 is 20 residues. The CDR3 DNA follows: TGCGCCAGCAGTCAGCCGACCGGGACTAGCGGGAGGCCATCCTACAATGAGCAGTTCTTC. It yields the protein CASSQPTGTSGRPSYNEQFF.

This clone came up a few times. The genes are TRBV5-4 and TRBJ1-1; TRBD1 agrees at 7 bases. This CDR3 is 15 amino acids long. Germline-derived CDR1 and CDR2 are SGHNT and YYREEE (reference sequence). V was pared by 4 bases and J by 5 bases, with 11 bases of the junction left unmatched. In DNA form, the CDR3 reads TGTGCCAGCAGCCCGCTCCGACAGGGAAGTACTGAAGCTTTCTTT. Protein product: CASSPLRQGSTEAFF. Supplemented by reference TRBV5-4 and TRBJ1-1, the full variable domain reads ETGVTQSPTHLIKTRGQQVTLRCSSQSGHNTVSWYQQALGQGPQFIFQYYREEENGRGNFPPRFSGLQFPNYSSELNVNALELDDSALYLCASSPLRQGSTEAFFGQGTRLTVV.

CDR3 residues: CTSSLRGGNTGELFF. The CDR3 DNA reads as TGCACCAGCAGCCTCAGAGGGGGAAACACCGGGGAGCTGTTTTTT. V usage is TRBV1 and J usage is TRBJ2-2; TRBD1 reflects the table's D call only, with no check against the DNA. TRBV1 is shown as a pseudogene. There are 15 residues in the CDR3.

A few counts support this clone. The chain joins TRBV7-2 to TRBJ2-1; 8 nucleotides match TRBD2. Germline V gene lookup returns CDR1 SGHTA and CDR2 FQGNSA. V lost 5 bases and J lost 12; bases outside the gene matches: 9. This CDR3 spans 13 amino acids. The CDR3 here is CASSGPGLGMQFF. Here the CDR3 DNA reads TGTGCCAGCAGCGGTCCGGGACTAGGTATGCAGTTCTTC.

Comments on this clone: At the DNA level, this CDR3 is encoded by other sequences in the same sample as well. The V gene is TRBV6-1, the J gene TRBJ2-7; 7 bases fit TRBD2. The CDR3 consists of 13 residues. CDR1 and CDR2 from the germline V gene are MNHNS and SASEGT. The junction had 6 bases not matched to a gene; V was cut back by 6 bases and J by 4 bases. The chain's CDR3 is CASSKRGEYEQYF. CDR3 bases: TGTGCCAGCAGCAAGCGGGGAGAATACGAGCAGTACTTC.

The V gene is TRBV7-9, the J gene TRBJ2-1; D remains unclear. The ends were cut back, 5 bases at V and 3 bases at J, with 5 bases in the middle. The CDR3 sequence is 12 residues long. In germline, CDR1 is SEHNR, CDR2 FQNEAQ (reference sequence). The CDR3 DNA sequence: TGTGCCAGCAGCCCACTCTACAATGAGCAGTTCTTC. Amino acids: CASSPLYNEQFF.